This T cell receptor beta chain comes out of a study of blood T cells in healthy people across ages. Study in general: Roughly one uniquely barcoded beta molecule per two T cells was captured.

Worth noting for this clonotype: The antigen remains undetermined.

The CDR3 has 14 residues. Germline loops: CDR1 SGDLS, CDR2 YYNGEE. V was clipped by 0 bases and J by 3 bases, with 9 bases between them. Study-wide points: With donor CMV status unknown, expanded clonotype changes were possibly confounded.

Together with a sample-barcoded 5' primer, a J-beta primer mix was included in a second PCR lasting about 7 to 11 cycles. TCRdb ran MiXCR on the 5' RACE reads and lists one entry per CDR3 protein. The table lists some 710,000 distinct CDR3 sequences, 22% of them singletons, with approximately 20% in the top ten. Caucasian individuals from Russia who were healthy and aged about 6 to 95 acted as donors. The receptor was derived from a man between 65 and 85 years old in good health. The rearrangement joins TRBV9 to TRBJ2-5; D unresolved. Sample: blood. The DNA for the CDR3 is TGTGCCAGCAGCGTAGGTAGGGCAAAAGAGACCCAGTACTTC. Translated, it gives CASSVGRAKETQYF.